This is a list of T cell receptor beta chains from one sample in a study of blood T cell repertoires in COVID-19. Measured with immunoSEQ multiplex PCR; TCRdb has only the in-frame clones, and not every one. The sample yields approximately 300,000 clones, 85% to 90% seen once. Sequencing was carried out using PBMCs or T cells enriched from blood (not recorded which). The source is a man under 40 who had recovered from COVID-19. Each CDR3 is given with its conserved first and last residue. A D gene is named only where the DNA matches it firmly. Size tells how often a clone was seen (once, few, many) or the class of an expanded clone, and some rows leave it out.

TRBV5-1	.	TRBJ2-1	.	CASSLDSTYNEQFF	TGCGCCAGCAGCTTGGACAGCACCTACAATGAGCAGTTCTTC
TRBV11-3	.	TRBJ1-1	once	CASSSQGPNTEAFF	TGTGCCAGCAGCTCCCAGGGGCCGAACACTGAAGCTTTCTTT
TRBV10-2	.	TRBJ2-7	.	CASRTGAGYEQYF	TGCGCCAGCCGTACAGGGGCGGGGTACGAGCAGTACTTC
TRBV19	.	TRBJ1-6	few	CASSIRGGEQAYSPLHF	TGTGCCAGTAGTATTCGAGGTGGAGAACAGGCCTATTCACCCCTCCACTTT
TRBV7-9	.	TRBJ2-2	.	CASSFGAGSTGELFF	TGTGCCAGCAGCTTTGGGGCCGGGTCCACCGGGGAGCTGTTTTTT
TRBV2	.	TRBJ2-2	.	CASSVQQSTGELFF	TGTGCCAGCAGTGTGCAACAGTCCACCGGGGAGCTGTTTTTT
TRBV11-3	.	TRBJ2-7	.	CASSLSWGGYEQYF	TGTGCCAGCAGCTTATCGTGGGGCGGCTACGAGCAGTACTTC
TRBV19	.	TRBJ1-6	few	CASSPKVRGSPLHF	TGTGCCAGTAGTCCAAAGGTTAGGGGTTCACCCCTCCACTTT
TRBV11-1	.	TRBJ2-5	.	CASSPALPVGETQYF	TGTGCCAGCAGCCCTGCCTTACCGGTCGGAGAGACCCAGTACTTC
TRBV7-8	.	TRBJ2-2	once	CASSWGANTGELFF	TGTGCCAGCAGCTGGGGCGCGAACACCGGGGAGCTGTTTTTT
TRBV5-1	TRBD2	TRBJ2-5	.	CASSITSGPQETQYF	TGCGCCAGCAGCATAACTAGCGGCCCTCAAGAGACCCAGTACTTC
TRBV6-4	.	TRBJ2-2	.	CASSDSRGRASHTGELFF	TGTGCCAGCAGTGACTCGAGGGGGAGGGCCTCGCACACCGGGGAGCTGTTTTTT
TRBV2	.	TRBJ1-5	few	CASSEAGRTTLGQPQHF	TGTGCCAGCAGTGAAGCGGGGAGGACGACGCTCGGGCAGCCCCAGCATTTT
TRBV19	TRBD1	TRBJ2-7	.	CASSTHRGAYEQYF	TGTGCCAGTAGTACACACAGGGGAGCCTACGAGCAGTACTTC
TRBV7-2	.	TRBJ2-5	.	CASSKMTRFYETQYF	TGTGCCAGCAGCAAAATGACTAGGTTTTACGAGACCCAGTACTTC
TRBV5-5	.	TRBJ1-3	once	CASSLGGGASISGNTIYF	TGTGCCAGCAGCTTGGGCGGCGGAGCCTCCATCTCTGGAAACACCATATATTTT
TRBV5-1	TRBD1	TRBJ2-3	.	CASSLRQGDTDTQYF	TGCGCCAGCAGCTTACGACAGGGGGACACAGATACGCAGTATTTT
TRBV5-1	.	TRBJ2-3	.	CASQSTDTQYF	TGCGCCAGCCAATCCACAGATACGCAGTATTTT
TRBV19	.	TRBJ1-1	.	CASTPGGMNTEAFF	TGTGCCAGTACCCCGGGAGGCATGAACACTGAAGCTTTCTTT
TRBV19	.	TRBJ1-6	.	CASSIGFTYNSPLHF	TGTGCCAGTAGTATCGGGTTCACCTATAATTCACCCCTCCACTTT
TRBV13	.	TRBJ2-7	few	CASSLESGQLYEQYF	TGTGCCAGCAGCTTAGAATCGGGACAATTGTACGAGCAGTACTTC
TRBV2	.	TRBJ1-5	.	CASTETLTGPNQPQHF	TGTGCCAGCACCGAGACCCTTACAGGGCCTAATCAGCCCCAGCATTTT
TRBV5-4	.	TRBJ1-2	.	CASSSSDSDNGYTF	TGTGCCAGCAGCTCTTCCGACAGCGATAATGGCTACACCTTC
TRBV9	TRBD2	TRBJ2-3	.	CASSAGLARADTQYF	TGTGCCAGCAGCGCGGGACTAGCGCGAGCAGATACGCAGTATTTT
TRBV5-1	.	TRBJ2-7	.	CASSPHSDEQYF	TGCGCCAGCAGCCCCCACTCCGACGAGCAGTACTTC
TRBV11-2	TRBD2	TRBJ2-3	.	CASSLTSGADTQYF	TGTGCCAGCAGCTTGACTAGCGGAGCAGATACGCAGTATTTT
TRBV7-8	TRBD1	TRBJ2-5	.	CANSPGTGIRETQYF	TGTGCCAACAGCCCAGGGACAGGGATACGAGAGACCCAGTACTTC
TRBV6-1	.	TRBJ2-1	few	CASSDGQSYNEQFF	TGTGCCAGCAGTGACGGACAGTCCTACAATGAGCAGTTCTTC
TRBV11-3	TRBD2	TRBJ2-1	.	CASSLAGSSYNEQFF	TGTGCCAGCAGCCTAGCGGGAAGCTCCTACAATGAGCAGTTCTTC
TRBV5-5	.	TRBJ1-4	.	CASSSPAGARVDEKLFF	TGTGCCAGCAGCTCGCCGGCGGGGGCGCGGGTAGATGAAAAACTGTTTTTT
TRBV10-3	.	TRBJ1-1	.	CAMREQLNTEAFF	TGTGCCATGAGGGAACAGTTGAACACTGAAGCTTTCTTT
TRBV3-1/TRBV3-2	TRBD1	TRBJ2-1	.	CASSHSPGGVNNEQFF	TGTGCCAGCAGCCACAGCCCAGGGGGAGTCAACAATGAGCAGTTCTTC
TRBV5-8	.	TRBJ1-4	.	CASHKVSVGAEANEKLFF	TGTGCCAGCCATAAAGTTTCCGTAGGCGCGGAGGCTAATGAAAAACTGTTTTTT
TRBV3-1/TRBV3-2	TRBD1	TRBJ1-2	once	CASSQGTGLGGYTF	TGTGCCAGCAGCCAAGGGACAGGGCTGGGTGGCTACACCTTC
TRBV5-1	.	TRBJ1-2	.	CASSFGGSTYGYTF	TGCGCCAGCAGCTTTGGTGGGAGTACTTATGGCTACACCTTC